The 20 T cell receptor beta chains listed next were all sequenced from one sample in a study of cytomegalovirus exposure and HLA in healthy donors. Researchers ran the PCR with 60 Vbeta and 13 Jbeta primers. The table came from immunoSEQ multiplex PCR; TCRdb's copy has only in-frame clones and leaves some out. The repertoire holds more than 95,000 clones, with under 85% as singletons. The sample consisted of PBMCs. The receptors stem from a woman aged 45-60 years in good health and CMV-seropositive.

V and J are TRBV14 and TRBJ2-1; D remains unclear. The CDR3 spans 15 residues. V gave up 4 bases and J gave up 0 bases, with 10 bases separating them. Germline values: CDR1 SGHDN, CDR2 FVKESK. This CDR3 reads CASSPFSGSYNEQFF. CDR3 nucleotides: TGTGCCAGCAGCCCCTTCTCGGGCTCCTACAATGAGCAGTTCTTC.

V is TRBV5-8 and J is TRBJ1-5, with D possibly TRBD1 on 5 matching bases. V dropped 8 bases and J dropped 4 bases, with 25 bases sitting between them. Germline CDR1 is SGHTS and CDR2 is YDEGEE. This CDR3 has 17 residues. Written as DNA, the CDR3 is TGTGCCAGTCGGGGGAGAAGGCGGGCCGCGCTGAATCAGCCCCAGCATTTT. Protein sequence: CASRGRRRAALNQPQHF.

The J gene is TRBJ1-1, the V gene TRBV27; D is ambiguous. The CDR3 is made up of 13 amino acids. CDR1 and CDR2 (germline): MNHEY, SMNVEV (reference sequence). V lost 4 bases and J 0 bases, leaving 6 bases between the germline ends. The CDR3 region has the DNA TGTGCCAGCAGTTGGGCCATGAACACTGAAGCTTTCTTT. Amino acids: CASSWAMNTEAFF.

The gene calls are TRBV5-4 and TRBJ2-3, with D perhaps matching TRBD1 (5 bases). The length of the CDR3 is 14 residues. Germline loops: CDR1 SGHNT, CDR2 YYREEE (reference sequence). Trimming shortened V by 0 bases and J by 6 bases, and 11 bases separated the two germline ends. The CDR3 protein is CASSLVGARDTQYF. CDR3 nucleotides: TGTGCCAGCAGCTTGGTAGGGGCGAGGGATACGCAGTATTTT.

In DNA form, the CDR3 reads TGTGCCAGCAGCGTAGGTGGTAGCGGGGCCTACAATGAGCAGTTCTTC. Amino acid sequence: CASSVGGSGAYNEQFF. The chain combines TRBV9 with TRBJ2-1; 8 bases are a match to TRBD2. This CDR3 has 16 amino acids. Per germline, CDR1 SGDLS and CDR2 YYNGEE. The V segment lost 0 bases and the J segment 2 bases; nucleotides outside the gene matches: 4.

The chain carries TRBV28 and TRBJ2-2; a possible D gene is TRBD2 (6 bases). Germline V lookup: CDR1 MDHEN, CDR2 SYDVKM. Trimming pared 5 bases from V and 6 bases from J, leaving 22 bases between. CDR3 size: 17 residues. This CDR3 reads CASSPSRGSGGAGELFF. The CDR3 DNA reads TGTGCCAGCAGTCCTAGCCGGGGGTCAGGAGGGGCCGGGGAGCTGTTTTTT.

This chain uses TRBV11-1 with TRBJ2-5; D not certain. CDR1 SGHAT and CDR2 FQDESV come from the germline V gene (reference sequence). The CDR3 length is 14 residues. V was shortened by 4 bases and J by 1 base, with 10 bases between the two germline ends. The CDR3 nucleotides read TGTGCCAGCAGCTCCAGTCCCGCCCAAGAGACCCAGTACTTC. It specifies CASSSSPAQETQYF.

The chain has TRBV27 and TRBJ1-2; TRBD1 agrees at 7 bases. CDR3 length equals 15 residues. Germline loops: CDR1 MNHEY, CDR2 SMNVEV (reference sequence). The V and J ends lost 7 bases and 5 bases, in that order; junction bases with no gene match: 13. For the CDR3, the DNA is TGTGCCAGCACCTCCTCAGGGACAGCCCCGTATGGCTACACCTTC. Translated: CASTSSGTAPYGYTF.

This chain connects TRBV10-3 to TRBJ1-2; 12 bases map to TRBD1. CDR3 length equals 14 residues. Germline CDR1 reads ENHRY; CDR2 reads SYGVKD. Trimming cost V 6 bases and J 3 bases; bases outside gene matches: 2. CDR3 nucleotide sequence: TGTGCCATCAGGGGGACAGGGGGCGACTATGGCTACACCTTC. It codes for CAIRGTGGDYGYTF.

In its sample, this clone was seen many times. V gene TRBV6-6 combines with J gene TRBJ2-1, with 10 positions matching TRBD2. With V trimmed by 6 bases and J by 5 bases, 7 bases remained unmatched. The CDR3 is made up of 15 amino acids. The germline V gene has CDR1 MNHNY and CDR2 SVGAGI (reference sequence). CDR3 protein: CASSQTSGANNEQFF. The CDR3 bases are TGTGCCAGCAGCCAAACTAGCGGGGCTAACAATGAGCAGTTCTTC.

V gene TRBV11-2 combines with J gene TRBJ2-2; 7 bases are a match to TRBD2. CDR1 and CDR2 (germline): SGHAT, FQNNGV. The trim removed 2 bases at V and 3 bases at J, leaving 12 bases unmatched. The CDR3 is 18 residues long. In nucleotides, the CDR3 is TGTGCCAGCAGCTTACTTCCCCGGGCGGGGGTTCACACCGGGGAGCTGTTTTTT. Protein sequence: CASSLLPRAGVHTGELFF.

The chain uses TRBV25-1 and TRBJ2-7; TRBD1 matches at 8 bases. The trim removed 8 bases at V and 5 bases at J, leaving 11 bases unmatched. Per germline, CDR1 MGHDK and CDR2 SYGVNS. This CDR3 spans 14 amino acids. Here the CDR3 reads CASAGTGFVHEQYF. As DNA, the CDR3 is TGTGCCAGCGCCGGGACAGGATTTGTCCACGAGCAGTACTTC.

The chain joins TRBV6-1 to TRBJ1-2; the D gene is possibly TRBD1 (5 bases). V lost 3 bases, J lost 6 bases, and 11 bases lay in between. Germline V lookup: CDR1 MNHNS, CDR2 SASEGT. This CDR3 spans 13 amino acids. CDR3 DNA: TGTGCCAGCAGTGAGCCCGGGGGTCATGGCTACACCTTC. Translated: CASSEPGGHGYTF.

This chain links TRBV27 with TRBJ1-2, with D perhaps matching TRBD1 (6 bases). The V and J ends lost 4 bases and 7 bases respectively, with 16 bases between them. Germline-derived CDR1 and CDR2 are MNHEY and SMNVEV (reference sequence). The CDR3 loop spans 14 amino acids. The CDR3 sequence is CASSSIQGLGGYTF. The DNA for the CDR3 is TGTGCCAGCAGTTCGATACAGGGTTTAGGTGGCTACACCTTC.

Note on this clone: The sample contains more than one DNA sequence encoding this CDR3. This rearrangement joins TRBV4-2 to TRBJ1-1; perhaps TRBD1 as D (5 bases). Trimming took off 2 bases at V and 11 bases at J, with 12 bases between the two ends. Germline lookup yields CDR1 LGHNA and CDR2 YNFKEQ. The CDR3 covers 12 residues. In nucleotides, the CDR3 is TGTGCCAGCAGCCAATCGGGACTTAGGGCTTTCTTT. Its protein product is CASSQSGLRAFF.

The V gene is TRBV11-2, the J gene TRBJ2-5; D is unclear. The tail of the sequence fits TRBJ2-7 better, so the J call may be wrong. The germline V gene has CDR1 SGHAT and CDR2 FQNNGV. This CDR3 is 12 amino acids long. This CDR3 reads CASSLGSYEQYF. The CDR3 DNA reads TGTGCCAGCAGCTTAGGCTCCTACGAGCAGTACTTC.

The chain couples TRBV5-5 to TRBJ2-2, with 11 bases fitting TRBD2. The CDR3 has 18 amino acids. Germline loops: CDR1 SGHKS, CDR2 YYEKEE (reference sequence). The trim removed 1 base at V and 4 bases at J, leaving 9 bases unmatched. In nucleotides, the CDR3 is TGTGCCAGCAGCTTGCTCCTAGCGGGGGGCCGTATCACCGGGGAGCTGTTTTTT. Its protein is CASSLLLAGGRITGELFF.

The J gene is TRBJ2-3, the V gene TRBV5-1, with TRBD2 matching 8 bases. Germline V gene data show CDR1 as SGHRS and CDR2 as YFSETQ. The CDR3 is 16 residues long. With V trimmed by 6 bases and J by 13 bases, 22 bases remained unmatched. The DNA for the CDR3 is TGCGCCAGCACGCCCTCTGCTGGCGGGGGGTCGGGTTGGGAGTATTTT. Its translation: CASTPSAGGGSGWEYF. Variable domain in full (rest from reference TRBV5-1 and TRBJ2-3): KAGVTQTPRYLIKTRGQQVTLSCSPISGHRSVSWYQQTPGQGLQFLFEYFSETQRNKGNFPGRFSGRQFSNSRSEMNVSTLELGDSALYLCASTPSAGGGSGWEYFGPGTRLTVL.

The chain carries TRBV2 and TRBJ2-3; D is unclear. This CDR3 region has 17 residues. Trimming left V 5 bases short and J 2 bases short, with 20 bases between. Germline values: CDR1 SNHLY, CDR2 FYNNEI. CDR3 sequence (DNA): TGTGCCAGCAGTTACCCCCTCGCGATAAAAAACACAGATACGCAGTATTTT. It yields the protein CASSYPLAIKNTDTQYF.

The V and J genes are TRBV28 and TRBJ1-4; the match to TRBD1 covers 7 bases. With 5 bases clipped from V and 0 bases from J, the junction kept 9 bases outside the gene matches. This CDR3 region has 17 residues. The germline CDR1 and CDR2 sequences are MDHEN and SYDVKM. The chain's CDR3 is CASSPLRGRATNEKLFF. The CDR3, as DNA: TGTGCCAGCAGTCCGTTGAGGGGGCGCGCAACTAATGAAAAACTGTTTTTT.